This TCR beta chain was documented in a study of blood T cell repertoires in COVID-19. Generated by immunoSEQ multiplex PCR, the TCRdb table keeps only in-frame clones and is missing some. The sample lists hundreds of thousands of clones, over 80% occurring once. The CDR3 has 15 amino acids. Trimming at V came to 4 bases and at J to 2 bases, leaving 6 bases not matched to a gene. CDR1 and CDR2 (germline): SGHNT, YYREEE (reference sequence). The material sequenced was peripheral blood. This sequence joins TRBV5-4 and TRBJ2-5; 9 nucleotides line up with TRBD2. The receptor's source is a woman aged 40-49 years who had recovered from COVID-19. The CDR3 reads CASSLAGNGQETQYF. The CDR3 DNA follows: TGTGCCAGCAGCCTAGCGGGGAACGGTCAAGAGACCCAGTACTTC.